Sequencing of this TCR beta chain was carried out in a study of blood T cell repertoires in COVID-19. Using immunoSEQ multiplex PCR, the repertoire was profiled, and TCRdb retains in-frame clones only, with some absent. The table records a few hundred thousand clones, 70% to 90% of them present only once. Germline V gene data show CDR1 as SGHNT and CDR2 as YYREEE (reference sequence). The CDR3 sequence is 17 residues long. Deletions cut 0 bases from V and 3 bases from J, with 18 bases between. Specimen: PBMCs or T cells enriched from blood (not recorded which). The receptor was derived from a woman between 35 and 50 years old who had recovered from COVID-19. V usage is TRBV5-4 and J usage is TRBJ1-2, with D possibly TRBD1 on 5 matching bases. CDR3 residues: CASSLAPRRAQDYGYTF. The CDR3 nucleotides read TGTGCCAGCAGCTTGGCCCCTCGAAGAGCACAGGACTATGGCTACACCTTC.